This TCR beta chain emerged from a study of T-cell reconstitution after alpha-beta-depleted transplantation in children. Preparation of the TCRbeta library involved a method that used unique molecular identifiers. TCRdb re-derived calls from the PCR reads in MiXCR, one entry per CDR3 protein. This table holds fewer than 750,000 distinct CDR3 sequences, around 27% found once. This clonotype was seen a handful of times. J was trimmed by 2 bases and V by 8 bases; bases with no gene match: 11. CDR1 is MNHEY, CDR2 SVGEGT, per germline. The CDR3 has 15 residues. The sequence was obtained from a boy in the first two years of life with Wiskott-Aldrich syndrome, due to receive a stem cell transplant. Here the sequenced sample was PBMCs, taken before TCRalphabeta/CD19-depleted stem cell transplant. The V call is TRBV6-2 or TRBV6-3, the J call TRBJ1-2; TRBD1 aligns across 7 bases. The CDR3 DNA follows: TGTGCCAGCGGGAGGACAGGTTCGGCCAACTATGGCTACACCTTC. Translated, it gives CASGRTGSANYGYTF.